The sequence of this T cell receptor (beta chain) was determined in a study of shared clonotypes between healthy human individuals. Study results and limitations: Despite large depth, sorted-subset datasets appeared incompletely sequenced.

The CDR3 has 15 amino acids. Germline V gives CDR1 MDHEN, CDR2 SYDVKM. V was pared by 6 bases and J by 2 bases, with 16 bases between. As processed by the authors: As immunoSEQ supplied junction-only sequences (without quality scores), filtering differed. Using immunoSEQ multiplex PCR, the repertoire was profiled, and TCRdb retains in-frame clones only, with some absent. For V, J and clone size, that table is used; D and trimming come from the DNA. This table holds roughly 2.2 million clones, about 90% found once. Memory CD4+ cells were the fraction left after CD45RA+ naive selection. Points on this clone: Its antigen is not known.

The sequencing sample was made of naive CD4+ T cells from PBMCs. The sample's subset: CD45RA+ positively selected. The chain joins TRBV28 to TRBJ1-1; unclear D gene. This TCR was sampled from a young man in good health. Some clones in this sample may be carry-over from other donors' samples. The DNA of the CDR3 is TGTGCCAGCAGCTCAACCCTTGGAAGAAACACTGAAGCTTTCTTT. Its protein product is CASSSTLGRNTEAFF.